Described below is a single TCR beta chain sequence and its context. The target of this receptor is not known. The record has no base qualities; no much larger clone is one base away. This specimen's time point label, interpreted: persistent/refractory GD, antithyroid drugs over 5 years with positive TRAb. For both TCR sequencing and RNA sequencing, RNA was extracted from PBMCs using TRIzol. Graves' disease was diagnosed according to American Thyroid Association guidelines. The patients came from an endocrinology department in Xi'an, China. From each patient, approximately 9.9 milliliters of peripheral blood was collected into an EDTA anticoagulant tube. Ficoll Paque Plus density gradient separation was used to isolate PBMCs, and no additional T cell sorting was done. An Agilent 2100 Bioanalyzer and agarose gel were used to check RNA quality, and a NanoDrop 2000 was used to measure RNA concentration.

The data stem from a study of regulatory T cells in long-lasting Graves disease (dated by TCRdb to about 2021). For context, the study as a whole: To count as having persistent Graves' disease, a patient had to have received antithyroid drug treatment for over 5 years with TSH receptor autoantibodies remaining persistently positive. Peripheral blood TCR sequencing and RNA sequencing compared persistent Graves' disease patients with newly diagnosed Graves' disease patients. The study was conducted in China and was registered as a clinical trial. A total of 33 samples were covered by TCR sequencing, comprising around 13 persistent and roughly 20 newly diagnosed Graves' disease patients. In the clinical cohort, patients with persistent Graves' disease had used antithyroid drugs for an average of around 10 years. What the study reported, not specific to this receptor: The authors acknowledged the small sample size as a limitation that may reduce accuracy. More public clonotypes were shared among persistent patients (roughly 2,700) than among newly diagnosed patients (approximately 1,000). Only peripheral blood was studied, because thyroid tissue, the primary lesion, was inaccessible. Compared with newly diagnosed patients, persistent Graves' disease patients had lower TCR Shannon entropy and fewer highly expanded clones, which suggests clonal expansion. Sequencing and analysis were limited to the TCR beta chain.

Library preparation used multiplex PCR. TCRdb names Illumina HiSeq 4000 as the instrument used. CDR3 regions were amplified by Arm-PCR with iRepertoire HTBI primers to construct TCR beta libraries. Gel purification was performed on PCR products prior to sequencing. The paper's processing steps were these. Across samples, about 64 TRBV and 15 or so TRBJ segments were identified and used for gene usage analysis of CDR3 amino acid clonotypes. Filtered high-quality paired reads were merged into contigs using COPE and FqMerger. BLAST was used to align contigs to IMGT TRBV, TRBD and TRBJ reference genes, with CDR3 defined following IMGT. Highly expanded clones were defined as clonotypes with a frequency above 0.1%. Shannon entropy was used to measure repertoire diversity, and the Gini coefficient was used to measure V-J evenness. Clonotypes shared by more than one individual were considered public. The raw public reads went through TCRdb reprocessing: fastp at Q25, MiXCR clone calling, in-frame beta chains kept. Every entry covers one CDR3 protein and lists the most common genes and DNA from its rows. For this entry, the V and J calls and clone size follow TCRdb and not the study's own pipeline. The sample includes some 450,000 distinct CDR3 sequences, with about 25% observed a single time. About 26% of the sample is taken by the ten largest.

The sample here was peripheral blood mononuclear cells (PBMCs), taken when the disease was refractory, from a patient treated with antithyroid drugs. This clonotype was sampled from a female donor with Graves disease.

The DNA sequence follows: TGCAGTGCTTCTTCCGGGACCTGCCCCTACGAGCAGTACTTC. This gives the protein CSASSGTCPYEQYF. This chain is built from TRBV20-1 and TRBJ2-7; the D segment might be TRBD1 or TRBD2, since each matches 5 bases. V gives up 5 bases and J gives up 2 bases, and the segment between their germline ends measures 16 bases. CDR1 and CDR2, looked up from the germline V gene (reference sequence), are DFQATT and SNEGSKA. The cysteine opens and the phenylalanine closes a CDR3 of 14 amino acids. Solely the CDR3 DNA is kept, with 42 bases framed from the first base.